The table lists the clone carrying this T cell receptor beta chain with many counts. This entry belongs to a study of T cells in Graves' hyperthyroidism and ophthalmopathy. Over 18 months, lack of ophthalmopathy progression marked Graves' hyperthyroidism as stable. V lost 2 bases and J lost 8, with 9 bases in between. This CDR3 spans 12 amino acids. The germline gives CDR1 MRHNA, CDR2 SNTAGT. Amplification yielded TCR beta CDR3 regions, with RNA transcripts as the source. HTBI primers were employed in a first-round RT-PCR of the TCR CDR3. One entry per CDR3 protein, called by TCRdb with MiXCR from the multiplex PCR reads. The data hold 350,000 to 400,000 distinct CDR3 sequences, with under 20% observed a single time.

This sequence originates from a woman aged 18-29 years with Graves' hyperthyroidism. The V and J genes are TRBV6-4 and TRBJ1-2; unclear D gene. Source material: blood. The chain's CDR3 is CASSDRLGGYTF. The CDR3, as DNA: TGTGCCAGCAGTGACCGCCTCGGAGGCTACACCTTC.